The entry below gives a single T cell receptor (beta chain) sequence along with its context. Generated by immunoSEQ multiplex PCR, the TCRdb table keeps only in-frame clones and is missing some. The sample has 250,000 to 350,000 clones; 85% are singletons. V gave up 3 bases and J gave up 4 bases, with 16 bases separating them. Germline CDR1 is LNHNV and CDR2 is YYDKDF (reference sequence). This CDR3 comprises 16 residues. Resolution of symptoms, clearance, or two negative PCRs was present in recovered Cohort 3 donors. This sample stems from a study of blood T cell repertoires in COVID-19. Study context: Material from acute and convalescent COVID-19 was sourced from the United States, Italy and Spain.

Sequenced sample: PBMCs or T cells enriched from blood (not recorded which). V and J are TRBV15 and TRBJ1-5; no clear D. This sequence originates from a woman aged 45 to 65 who had recovered from COVID-19. The CDR3 coding sequence is TGTGCCACCAGCAGTGGCGGCGGCAGCCGAAATCAGCCCCAGCATTTT. Its protein is CATSSGGGSRNQPQHF.